Shown below are 9 T cell receptor beta chains from a single sample sequenced in a study of radiation and T cells in renal cell carcinoma. Clones were sequenced by immunoSEQ multiplex PCR, and TCRdb holds only the in-frame ones, with some missing. Of over 55,000 clones in the sample, roughly four fifths are singletons; the top ten hold 6.5% to 8%. Time point noted: blood 2 weeks post-SBRT. Indicated treatment: 15 Gy SBRT to primary tumor, nephrectomy 4 weeks later. Sample: blood, taken from a patient whose treatment included radiotherapy and nephrectomy. The receptors were gathered from a man between 60 and 75 years old with renal cell carcinoma.

The rearrangement joins TRBV5-1 to TRBJ1-2; 7 bases line up with TRBD1. V was pared by 3 bases and J by 1 base, with 9 bases of the junction left unmatched. This CDR3 is built from 16 residues. CDR1 SGHRS and CDR2 YFSETQ come from the germline V gene. In nucleotides, the CDR3 is TGCGCCAGCAGCTCGCGGACAGGTGAATTTAACTATGGCTACACCTTC. Its protein is CASSSRTGEFNYGYTF. Full variable domain (rest looked up from reference TRBV5-1 and TRBJ1-2): KAGVTQTPRYLIKTRGQQVTLSCSPISGHRSVSWYQQTPGQGLQFLFEYFSETQRNKGNFPGRFSGRQFSNSRSEMNVSTLELGDSALYLCASSSRTGEFNYGYTFGSGTRLTVV.

The chain has TRBV29-1 and TRBJ1-1; 10 positions agree with TRBD1. The length of the CDR3 is 13 residues. CDR1 SQVTM and CDR2 ANQGSEA come from the germline V gene. The junction had 2 bases not matched to a gene; V was cut back by 3 bases and J by 4 bases. This CDR3 reads CSVEGTGVTEAFF. As DNA, the CDR3 is TGCAGCGTTGAGGGGACAGGGGTCACTGAAGCTTTCTTT.

The chain uses TRBV6-5 and TRBJ2-5; no clear D gene. Germline V lookup: CDR1 MNHEY, CDR2 SVGAGI. The CDR3 has 13 residues. V was cut by 5 bases and J by 4 bases, with 11 bases left in between. CDR3 in amino acids: CASSGYTAETQYF. Here the CDR3 DNA reads TGTGCCAGCAGTGGATATACGGCAGAGACCCAGTACTTC.

The table lists this clone with a count of one. CDR3 loop: CASSVGVGWSTEAFF. CDR3 DNA sequence: TGTGCCAGCAGCGTAGGGGTGGGTTGGAGCACTGAAGCTTTCTTT. The V gene is TRBV9, the J gene TRBJ1-1; D gene unclear. Germline loops: CDR1 SGDLS, CDR2 YYNGEE. The CDR3 has 15 residues. Trimming took 0 bases from V and 4 from J, leaving 13 bases between them.

The table lists this clone with a count of one. This chain uses TRBV7-2 with TRBJ2-5, with TRBD1 identical over 9 bases. The CDR3 spans 14 residues. V shed 5 bases, J shed 2 bases, and the junction held 3 bases outside the gene matches. Germline CDR1 SGHTA, CDR2 FQGNSA. Written as DNA, the CDR3 is TGTGCCAGCAGCCGGACAGGGGTGCAAGAGACCCAGTACTTC. The encoded protein is CASSRTGVQETQYF.

This clone turned up a few times. The J gene is TRBJ2-5, the V gene TRBV20-1; perhaps TRBD2 as D (5 bases). Trimming shortened V by 4 bases and J by 2 bases, and 5 bases separated the two germline ends. The CDR3 runs 11 residues. Germline V lookup: CDR1 DFQATT, CDR2 SNEGSKA (reference sequence). As DNA, the CDR3 is TGCAGTGCTACGGGGCAAGAGACCCAGTACTTC. Translated: CSATGQETQYF.

The CDR3 sequence: CASSYGQFSYNSPLHF. The DNA for the CDR3 is TGCGCCAGCAGCTATGGACAGTTCTCCTATAATTCACCCCTCCACTTT. The chain recombines TRBV5-1 with TRBJ1-6, with D tentatively TRBD1 (6 bases). The length of the CDR3 is 16 residues. V gave up 3 bases and J gave up 0 bases, with 10 bases separating them. Germline CDR1 reads SGHRS; CDR2 reads YFSETQ. The whole variable domain, remainder taken from reference TRBV5-1 and TRBJ1-6, is KAGVTQTPRYLIKTRGQQVTLSCSPISGHRSVSWYQQTPGQGLQFLFEYFSETQRNKGNFPGRFSGRQFSNSRSEMNVSTLELGDSALYLCASSYGQFSYNSPLHFGNGTRLTVT.

The chain joins TRBV25-1 to TRBJ2-2; D unresolved. Trimming cost V 0 bases and J 1 base, with 6 bases left between them. The V gene's germline CDR1 is MGHDK and CDR2 SYGVNS. This CDR3 has 15 residues. The CDR3 spells CASSEYNGNTGELFF. CDR3 DNA: TGTGCCAGCAGTGAATATAACGGGAACACCGGGGAGCTGTTTTTT.

V gene TRBV5-1 combines with J gene TRBJ2-3; TRBD1 matches at 7 bases. The V segment lost 4 bases and the J segment 0 bases; nucleotides outside the gene matches: 5. CDR3 size: 15 residues. CDR1 is SGHRS, CDR2 YFSETQ, per germline. The CDR3 spells CASSRDSASTDTQYF. In nucleotides, the CDR3 is TGCGCCAGCAGCCGGGACAGCGCTAGCACAGATACGCAGTATTTT.